The 32 T cell receptor beta chains below were found in one sample sequenced in a study of T cells in Graves' hyperthyroidism and ophthalmopathy. Authors of the study amplified TCR beta CDR3 regions from RNA transcripts. When the TCR CDR3 underwent first-round RT-PCR, the HTBI primer set was used. TCRdb re-called the multiplex PCR reads through MiXCR, storing one row per CDR3 protein. The data contain 500,000 to 650,000 distinct CDR3 sequences, about 20% of them seen just once; the ten biggest clones take up less than 55%. The sequencing input was blood. The receptors originated from a man aged 40-49 years with Graves' ophthalmopathy.

This clonotype was recorded at least ten times. This chain uses TRBV30 with TRBJ1-1, with no clear D. Trimming cost V 3 bases and J 4 bases, with 12 bases left between them. CDR1 and CDR2 from the germline V gene are GTSNPN and SVGIG (reference sequence). This CDR3 has 13 residues. CDR3 protein: CAWSHIRGTEAFF. The CDR3 coding sequence is TGTGCCTGGAGCCACATCCGTGGCACTGAAGCTTTCTTT.

The table lists this clonotype with many counts. The chain combines TRBV9 with TRBJ2-3; D unclear. Germline-derived CDR1 and CDR2 are SGDLS and YYNGEE. The V gene lost 4 bases and the J gene lost 0 bases, with 12 bases spanning the gap. The CDR3 spans 15 residues. The CDR3 coding sequence is TGTGCCAGCAGCCCCAAGGCCTATAGCACAGATACGCAGTATTTT. Translation: CASSPKAYSTDTQYF. Using reference TRBV9 and TRBJ2-3 for the parts outside the CDR3, the full variable domain is DSGVTQTPKHLITATGQRVTLRCSPRSGDLSVYWYQQSLDQGLQFLIQYYNGEERAKGNILERFSAQQFPDLHSELNLSSLELGDSALYFCASSPKAYSTDTQYFGPGTRLTVL.

The rearrangement joins TRBV2 to TRBJ1-6, with D tentatively TRBD1 (6 bases). V shed 2 bases and J shed 8 bases, with 13 bases lying between them. Looked up from germline, CDR1 is SNHLY and CDR2 is FYNNEI. There are 15 residues in the CDR3. CDR3 amino acids: CASSERGRTDSPLHF. CDR3 sequence (DNA): TGTGCCAGCAGTGAACGGGGGCGAACGGATTCACCCCTCCACTTT.

This clonotype was seen more than once but under ten times. The chain carries TRBV27 and TRBJ2-1; TRBD2 matches at 10 bases. This CDR3 comprises 14 residues. CDR1 is MNHEY, CDR2 SMNVEV, per germline (reference sequence). Trimming took 5 bases from V and 7 from J; bases not matched to a gene: 5. The CDR3: CASSSGGARNEQFF. The CDR3 region has the DNA TGTGCCAGCAGTAGCGGGGGGGCCAGGAATGAGCAGTTCTTC.

There are many counts of this clonotype. V gene TRBV11-1 combines with J gene TRBJ1-1, with D hard to call. Germline-derived CDR1 and CDR2 are SGHAT and FQDESV (reference sequence). V lost 3 bases to trimming and J lost 12 bases, with 14 bases between them. The CDR3 is 12 residues long. The CDR3, as DNA: TGTGCCAGCAGCTTTGTGACCGGTACAACTTTCTTT. Translated: CASSFVTGTTFF.

This clonotype showed up just once. The V call is TRBV7-9, the J call TRBJ1-4, with 8 bases that match TRBD1. CDR3 length equals 17 residues. J was trimmed by 3 bases and V by 5 bases; bases with no gene match: 11. Germline lookup yields CDR1 SEHNR and CDR2 FQNEAQ (reference sequence). CDR3 sequence reads: CASSPGQGVPANEKLFF. The CDR3 nucleotides are TGTGCCAGCAGCCCAGGACAGGGCGTTCCCGCTAATGAAAAACTGTTTTTT.

The DNA for the CDR3 is TGCAGTGCTGCCTCTCCTGGGGCAGGGGGAGGCTACACCTTC. This translates into CSAASPGAGGGYTF. The chain has TRBV20-1 and TRBJ1-2; 7 bases align to TRBD1. This CDR3 comprises 14 residues. CDR1 and CDR2 (germline): DFQATT, SNEGSKA (reference sequence). With V trimmed by 5 bases and J by 8 bases, 14 bases remained unmatched.

CDR3 DNA sequence: TGCGCCAGCAGCTTGGGTCCGCTGGCCCAGCCTGGGGCCAACGTCCTGACTTTC. This codes for CASSLGPLAQPGANVLTF. The V call is TRBV5-1, the J call TRBJ2-6; D call uncertain. Trimming left V 0 bases short and J 2 bases short, with 15 bases between. The length of the CDR3 is 18 residues. Germline CDR1 is SGHRS and CDR2 is YFSETQ. Full variable domain (rest looked up from reference TRBV5-1 and TRBJ2-6): KAGVTQTPRYLIKTRGQQVTLSCSPISGHRSVSWYQQTPGQGLQFLFEYFSETQRNKGNFPGRFSGRQFSNSRSEMNVSTLELGDSALYLCASSLGPLAQPGANVLTFGAGSRLTVL.

The chain has TRBV20-1 and TRBJ2-1, with D possibly TRBD2 on 7 matching bases. Germline CDR1 and CDR2: DFQATT and SNEGSKA (reference sequence). Trimming removed 4 bases at V and 7 bases at J, with 14 bases between. This CDR3 has 13 residues. The CDR3 DNA reads as TGCAGTGCTATCGGGGGGCGGGTAAATGAGCAGTTCTTC. As protein: CSAIGGRVNEQFF.

In this sample, this clonotype turned up many times. The J gene is TRBJ1-5, the V gene TRBV12-3 or TRBV12-4; no firm D call. The CDR3 covers 12 residues. V lost 8 bases to trimming and J lost 1 base, with 6 bases between them. This CDR3 is CASRPSNQPQHF. In DNA, the CDR3 is TGTGCCAGCCGGCCGAGCAATCAGCCCCAGCATTTT.

This clonotype was seen a few times. This chain uses TRBV10-3 with TRBJ2-3; D uncertain. The CDR3 is made up of 15 amino acids. V was clipped by 4 bases and J by 1 base, with 12 bases between them. Germline V gene sequence: CDR1 ENHRY, CDR2 SYGVKD. The CDR3 protein is CAISGAEVGTDTQYF. The CDR3 DNA sequence: TGTGCCATCAGTGGTGCCGAGGTAGGCACAGATACGCAGTATTTT.

This clonotype was recorded a few times. This sequence joins TRBV20-1 and TRBJ2-4; no reliable D call. This CDR3 is built from 12 residues. Germline CDR1 and CDR2: DFQATT and SNEGSKA (reference sequence). The V end was cut by 0 bases, the J end by 6 bases, with 6 bases between. This CDR3 reads CSARDGPNIQYF. The CDR3 region has the DNA TGCAGTGCTAGAGACGGGCCAAACATTCAGTACTTC.

This rearrangement joins TRBV29-1 to TRBJ1-1; the D is unclear. The CDR3 has 13 residues. Germline values: CDR1 SQVTM, CDR2 ANQGSEA. Trimming cost V 6 bases and J 0 bases, with 11 bases left between them. The CDR3 spells CSVRLRVNTEAFF. The CDR3 DNA reads TGCAGCGTCCGCCTTAGGGTGAACACTGAAGCTTTCTTT. Based on the CDR3 plus reference TRBV29-1 and TRBJ1-1, the full variable domain is SAVISQKPSRDICQRGTSLTIQCQVDSQVTMMFWYRQQPGQSLTLIATANQGSEATYESGFVIDKFPISRPNLTFSTLTVSNMSPEDSSIYLCSVRLRVNTEAFFGQGTRLTVV.

This clonotype turned up a few times. The chain is built from TRBV19 and TRBJ2-3; D is unclear. V dropped 0 bases and J dropped 2 bases, with 18 bases sitting between them. CDR3 length: 18 amino acids. The V gene's germline CDR1 is LNHDA and CDR2 SQIVND (reference sequence). This CDR3 reads CASSIDLVTFRNTDTQYF. In nucleotides, the CDR3 is TGTGCCAGTAGTATAGATCTGGTCACTTTCCGTAACACAGATACGCAGTATTTT.

This clonotype has only a few counts. The chain recombines TRBV20-1 with TRBJ2-7; TRBD2 is a possible D gene (6 bases). The CDR3 has 13 amino acids. Germline CDR1 is DFQATT and CDR2 is SNEGSKA (reference sequence). The V gene lost 2 bases and the J gene lost 2 bases, with 10 bases spanning the gap. CDR3 region: CSARSRGTYEQYF. As DNA, the CDR3 is TGCAGTGCTAGAAGTCGGGGGACCTACGAGCAGTACTTC.

There are a few counts of this clonotype. Here the CDR3 DNA reads TGTGCCAGCAGCGTAGGGTCCTCATTATACGAGCAGTACTTC. Translated: CASSVGSSLYEQYF. The rearrangement links TRBV9 to TRBJ2-7; no definite D call. V was shortened by 0 bases and J by 4 bases, with 11 bases between the two germline ends. This CDR3 has 14 residues. Germline CDR1 reads SGDLS; CDR2 reads YYNGEE.

There are many counts of this clonotype. J is TRBJ2-7 and V is TRBV28; D may be TRBD1 or TRBD2 (5 bases each). The CDR3 spans 17 residues. Germline CDR1 is MDHEN and CDR2 is SYDVKM. Deletions cut 3 bases from V and 0 bases from J, with 18 bases between. CDR3 bases: TGTGCCAGCAGTTTCCCGGTCCGGGGCGGAAGCTCCTACGAGCAGTACTTC. Its translation: CASSFPVRGGSSYEQYF.

This chain links TRBV19 with TRBJ2-1, with a weak D call TRBD1 (6 bases). V shed 5 bases and J shed 3 bases, with 11 bases lying between them. Germline values: CDR1 LNHDA, CDR2 SQIVND (reference sequence). The CDR3 length is 14 residues. The CDR3, as DNA: TGTGCCAGTAGTTCCAGGGGCCACTACAATGAGCAGTTCTTC. Translation: CASSSRGHYNEQFF. Filled out from reference TRBV19 and TRBJ2-1, the complete variable domain reads DGGITQSPKYLFRKEGQNVTLSCEQNLNHDAMYWYRQDPGQGLRLIYYSQIVNDFQKGDIAEGYSVSREKKESFPLTVTSAQKNPTAFYLCASSSRGHYNEQFFGPGTRLTVL.

In its sample, this clonotype was seen many times. CDR3 amino acids: CAWSVRRGLTEAFF. The CDR3, as DNA: TGTGCCTGGAGTGTACGGAGGGGGCTCACTGAAGCTTTCTTT. The chain combines TRBV30 with TRBJ1-1, with TRBD1 matching over 7 bases. There are 14 residues in the CDR3. The J segment lost 4 bases and the V segment lost 0 bases, leaving 5 bases of the junction unmatched. Germline V gives CDR1 GTSNPN, CDR2 SVGIG (reference sequence).

V gene TRBV5-4 combines with J gene TRBJ2-1; D is possibly TRBD2 (7 bases). The germline V and J ends were trimmed by 0 bases and 9 bases, with 19 bases remaining between them. CDR1 and CDR2 from the germline V gene are SGHNT and YYREEE (reference sequence). The CDR3 sequence is 16 residues long. The CDR3 loop reads CASSLDGLGGSAEQFF. CDR3 in DNA: TGTGCCAGCAGCTTGGATGGACTAGGGGGTTCTGCTGAGCAGTTCTTC. Full variable domain (outside the CDR3, taken from reference TRBV5-4 and TRBJ2-1): ETGVTQSPTHLIKTRGQQVTLRCSSQSGHNTVSWYQQALGQGPQFIFQYYREEENGRGNFPPRFSGLQFPNYSSELNVNALELDDSALYLCASSLDGLGGSAEQFFGPGTRLTVL.

This clonotype was detected only a few times. The chain links TRBV9 to TRBJ2-1; possibly TRBD2 for D (6 bases). V lost 0 bases and J lost 7, with 14 bases in between. The CDR3 has 15 residues. The germline V gene encodes CDR1 SGDLS and CDR2 YYNGEE. The CDR3 DNA reads as TGTGCCAGCAGCGTAGGGGGGGACCCCATGAATGAGCAGTTCTTC. Amino acid sequence: CASSVGGDPMNEQFF.

The chain employs TRBV19 and TRBJ2-5, with 9 bases matching TRBD2. The CDR3 contains 14 residues. CDR1 is LNHDA and CDR2 is SQIVND in the germline V gene (reference sequence). The junction had 1 base not matched to a gene; V was cut back by 3 bases and J by 2 bases. This CDR3 is CASSISGSQETQYF. The CDR3 coding sequence is TGTGCCAGTAGTATTAGCGGGAGTCAAGAGACCCAGTACTTC. Looking up the rest from reference TRBV19 and TRBJ2-5 gives the full variable domain: DGGITQSPKYLFRKEGQNVTLSCEQNLNHDAMYWYRQDPGQGLRLIYYSQIVNDFQKGDIAEGYSVSREKKESFPLTVTSAQKNPTAFYLCASSISGSQETQYFGPGTRLLVL.

The chain carries TRBV7-9 and TRBJ2-2; D remains ambiguous. Germline assignment: CDR1 SEHNR and CDR2 FQNEAQ (reference sequence). The CDR3 length is 14 residues. V lost 3 bases and J 8 bases, leaving 13 bases between the germline ends. The CDR3 region has the DNA TGTGCCAGCAGCTTTCGGCCGCAGGCTGGGGAGCTGTTTTTT. It yields the protein CASSFRPQAGELFF. Looking up the rest from reference TRBV7-9 and TRBJ2-2 gives the full variable domain: DTGVSQNPRHKITKRGQNVTFRCDPISEHNRLYWYRQTLGQGPEFLTYFQNEAQLEKSRLLSDRFSAERPKGSFSTLEIQRTEQGDSAMYLCASSFRPQAGELFFGEGSRLTVL.

This clonotype came up many times. V gene TRBV7-3 combines with J gene TRBJ2-3; possibly TRBD2 for D (8 bases). The V gene lost 5 bases and the J gene lost 6 bases, with 18 bases spanning the gap. The CDR3 covers 15 residues. Germline V CDR1 and CDR2: SGHTA, FQGTGA. The CDR3 sequence is CASSPRGTSNDTQYF. The DNA for the CDR3 is TGTGCCAGCAGCCCCAGGGGGACTAGTAACGATACGCAGTATTTT. Full variable domain (missing parts from reference TRBV7-3 and TRBJ2-3): GAGVSQTPSNKVTEKGKYVELRCDPISGHTALYWYRQSLGQGPEFLIYFQGTGAADDSGLPNDRFFAVRPEGSVSTLKIQRTERGDSAVYLCASSPRGTSNDTQYFGPGTRLTVL.

This clonotype was counted many times. The genes are TRBV20-1 and TRBJ2-1; possible D gene TRBD2, 5 bases. V lost 6 bases to trimming and J lost 6 bases, with 15 bases between them. The CDR3 length is 13 residues. Per the germline V gene, CDR1 is DFQATT and CDR2 is SNEGSKA (reference sequence). DNA of the CDR3: TGCAGTGCCGCCGCGGGCGGGTTCAATGAGCAGTTCTTC. Protein product: CSAAAGGFNEQFF.

This clonotype appeared once. V is TRBV9 and J is TRBJ1-4; 9 bases are shared with TRBD1. The CDR3 consists of 18 residues. V trimming: 0 bases; J trimming: 5 bases; junction bases outside the gene matches: 11. Germline V gives CDR1 SGDLS, CDR2 YYNGEE. The CDR3: CASSVGTGDRSRNEKLFF. The CDR3 coding sequence is TGTGCCAGCAGCGTAGGGACAGGGGACCGGAGCCGGAATGAAAAACTGTTTTTT.

This chain joins TRBV5-1 and TRBJ2-1, with 9 bases that match TRBD1. Germline lookup yields CDR1 SGHRS and CDR2 YFSETQ. This CDR3 contains 14 residues. With V trimmed by 4 bases and J by 7 bases, 6 bases remained unmatched. CDR3 residues: CASSNRGQGNEQFF. The CDR3 DNA reads as TGCGCCAGCAGCAATCGGGGACAGGGTAATGAGCAGTTCTTC.

Regarding this clonotype: This may be a read error, as it is one base from a much larger clone. The CDR3 DNA sequence: TGTGCCAGCAGCTTCGGGGGAGGGTTGAATGAGCAGTTCTTC. The encoded protein is CASSFGGGLNEQFF. V gene TRBV7-3 combines with J gene TRBJ2-1, with 7 nucleotides matching TRBD2. V shed 3 bases, J shed 7 bases, and the junction held 6 bases outside the gene matches. The CDR3 is 14 amino acids. The germline gives CDR1 SGHTA, CDR2 FQGTGA.

A word on this clonotype: Relative to the germline gene, one junction end is altered; a read error may explain this. The chain has TRBV28 and TRBJ1-6; D is uncertain. CDR1 is MDHEN and CDR2 is SYDVKM in the germline V gene. The CDR3 totals 13 residues. CDR3 bases: TGTGTCAGCAGTTTATTCCGGGATTCACCCCTCCACTTT. Amino acid sequence: CVSSLFRDSPLHF.

This rearrangement joins TRBV10-3 to TRBJ2-1; TRBD2 matches 7 bases. The CDR3 has 16 residues. Germline CDR1 ENHRY, CDR2 SYGVKD. The junction had 9 bases not matched to a gene; V was cut back by 2 bases and J by 5 bases. CDR3 nucleotide sequence: TGTGCCATCAGTGAGGGTACGAGCGGGGAAAACAATGAGCAGTTCTTC. Its translation is CAISEGTSGENNEQFF.

This chain links TRBV4-2 with TRBJ1-6; no definite D call. The CDR3 consists of 15 residues. Germline CDR1 LGHNA, CDR2 YNFKEQ. The V end lost 0 bases, the J end lost 9 bases, and 12 bases lay between the germline ends. The CDR3 region has the DNA TGTGCCAGCAGCCAAGAGGAACGGGTTTTTTCACCCCTCCACTTT. Its protein is CASSQEERVFSPLHF.

The chain employs TRBV20-1 and TRBJ1-2, with 9 bases matching TRBD1. The CDR3 is 17 amino acids. Per the germline V gene, CDR1 is DFQATT and CDR2 is SNEGSKA (reference sequence). The trim removed 0 bases at V and 4 bases at J, leaving 12 bases unmatched. CDR3 amino acids: CSARDRDRVTKGYGYTF. CDR3 nucleotide sequence: TGCAGTGCTAGAGACCGGGACAGGGTAACAAAGGGCTATGGCTACACCTTC.